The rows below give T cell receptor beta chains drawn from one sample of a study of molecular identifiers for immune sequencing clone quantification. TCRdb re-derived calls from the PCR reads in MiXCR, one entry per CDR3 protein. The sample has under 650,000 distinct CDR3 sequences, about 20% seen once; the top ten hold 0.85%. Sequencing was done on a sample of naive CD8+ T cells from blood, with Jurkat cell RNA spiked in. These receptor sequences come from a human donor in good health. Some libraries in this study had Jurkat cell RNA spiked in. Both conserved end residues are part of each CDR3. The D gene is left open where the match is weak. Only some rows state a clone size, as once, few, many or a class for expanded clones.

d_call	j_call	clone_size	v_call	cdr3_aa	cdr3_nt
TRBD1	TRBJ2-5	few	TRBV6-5	CASSQGTGSETQYF	TGTGCCAGCAGCCAGGGGACAGGGTCGGAGACCCAGTACTTC
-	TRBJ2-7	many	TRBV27	CASSFSGQLYEQYF	TGTGCCAGCAGCTTCTCCGGACAACTCTACGAGCAGTACTTC
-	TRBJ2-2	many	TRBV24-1	CATSVLQAAGTGELFF	TGTGCCACCAGTGTCCTACAGGCGGCTGGGACCGGGGAGCTGTTTTTT
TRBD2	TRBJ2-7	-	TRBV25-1	CASSEGGGAYEKYF	TGTGCCAGTAGTGAAGGCGGGGGAGCCTACGAGAAGTACTTC
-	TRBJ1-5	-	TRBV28	CASTTGLGNQPQHF	TGTGCCAGCACTACAGGGTTGGGCAATCAGCCCCAGCATTTT
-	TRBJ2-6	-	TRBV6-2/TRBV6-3	CAGRSGANVLTF	TGTGCCGGCAGGTCTGGGGCCAACGTCCTGACTTTC
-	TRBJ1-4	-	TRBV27	CASSLDGQPEKLFF	TGTGCCAGTTCCCTGGATGGGCAGCCTGAAAAACTGTTTTTT
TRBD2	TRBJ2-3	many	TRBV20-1	CSARDPSRAGLAGNTQYF	TGCAGTGCTAGAGACCCCAGCCGGGCGGGACTAGCGGGGAATACGCAGTATTTT
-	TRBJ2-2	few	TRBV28	CASSFRRGSGELFF	TGTGCCAGCAGTTTTAGAAGAGGGTCCGGGGAGCTGTTTTTT
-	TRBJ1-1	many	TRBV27	CASSLTQGSQAFF	TGTGCCAGCAGTTTAACACAGGGTTCCCAAGCTTTCTTT
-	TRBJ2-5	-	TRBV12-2	CASRFPGNRQQETQYF	TGTGCAAGTCGCTTCCCCGGGAACCGACAGCAAGAGACCCAGTACTTC
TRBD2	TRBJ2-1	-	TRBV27	CASSFQLAHYNEQFF	TGTGCCAGCAGTTTCCAACTAGCGCACTACAATGAGCAGTTCTTC
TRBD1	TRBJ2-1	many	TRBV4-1	CASSEGTGPSYNEQFF	TGCGCCAGCAGCGAAGGGACAGGGCCGAGCTACAATGAGCAGTTCTTC
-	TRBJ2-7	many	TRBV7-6	CASSLGGQGSYEQYF	TGTGCCAGCAGCTTAGGGGGGCAGGGTAGCTACGAGCAGTACTTC
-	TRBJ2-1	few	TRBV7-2	CASSLQATYNEQFF	TGTGCCAGCAGCTTACAGGCGACCTACAATGAGCAGTTCTTC
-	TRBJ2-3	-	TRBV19	CASTWGRTVSEDTQYF	TGTGCCAGTACTTGGGGGCGGACCGTATCGGAAGATACGCAGTATTTT
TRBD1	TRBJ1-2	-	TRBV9	CASSNGGGLGYTF	TGTGCCAGCAGTAACGGAGGGGGCCTTGGCTACACCTTC
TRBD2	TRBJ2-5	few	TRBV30	CAWSALAGSRETQYF	TGTGCCTGGAGTGCCTTAGCGGGAAGTCGGGAGACCCAGTACTTC
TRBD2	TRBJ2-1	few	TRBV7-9	CASSLAFGLAGNNEQFF	TGTGCCAGCAGCTTAGCCTTCGGACTAGCGGGTAACAATGAGCAGTTCTTC
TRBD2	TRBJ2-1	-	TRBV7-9	CASSAGSGVASGPYNEQFF	TGTGCCAGCAGCGCCGGGTCGGGAGTGGCTAGCGGGCCCTACAATGAGCAGTTCTTC
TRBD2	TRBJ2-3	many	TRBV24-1	CATSDQTSGRLTDTQYF	TGTGCCACCAGTGACCAGACTAGCGGGAGATTAACAGATACGCAGTATTTT
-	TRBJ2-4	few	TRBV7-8	CASSLPSGGQTKNIQYF	TGTGCCAGCAGCTTACCGTCGGGGGGACAAACCAAAAACATTCAGTACTTC
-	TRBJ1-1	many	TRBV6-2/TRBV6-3	CASSYRGQREAFF	TGTGCCAGCAGTTACCGAGGACAGAGAGAAGCTTTCTTT
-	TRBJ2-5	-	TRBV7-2	CASSLAGDGSSETQYF	TGTGCCAGCAGCTTAGCGGGGGACGGGAGCAGTGAGACCCAGTACTTC
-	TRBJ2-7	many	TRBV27	CASSQGLGGEPYEQYF	TGTGCCAGCAGCCAAGGACTTGGCGGGGAGCCCTACGAGCAGTACTTC
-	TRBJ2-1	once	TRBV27	CASRLYLSSYNGQFF	TGTGCCAGCAGGCTATATCTGAGCTCCTACAATGGGCAGTTCTTC
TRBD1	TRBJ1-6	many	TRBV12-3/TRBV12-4	CASQGALGSPLHF	TGTGCCAGCCAGGGGGCTCTTGGTTCACCCCTCCACTTT
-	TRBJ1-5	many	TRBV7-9	CASSLGGSSQPQHF	TGTGCCAGCAGCTTGGGAGGGTCGAGTCAGCCCCAGCATTTT
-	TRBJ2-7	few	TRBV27	CASSLQGDSYEQYF	TGTGCCAGCAGTTTACAGGGTGACTCCTACGAGCAGTACTTC
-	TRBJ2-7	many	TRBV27	CASSLWPPPGQAYEQYF	TGTGCCAGCAGTCTCTGGCCCCCCCCGGGACAAGCCTACGAGCAGTACTTC
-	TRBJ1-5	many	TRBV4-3	CASSQERSGVNQPQHF	TGCGCCAGCAGCCAAGAGCGATCGGGAGTCAATCAGCCCCAGCATTTT
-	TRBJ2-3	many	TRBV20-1	CSARDLTSSFADTQYF	TGCAGTGCTAGAGATTTAACTAGCTCTTTTGCAGATACGCAGTATTTT
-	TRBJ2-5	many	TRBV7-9	CASSQQGSLETQYF	TGTGCCAGCAGCCAACAGGGTTCCCTAGAGACCCAGTACTTC
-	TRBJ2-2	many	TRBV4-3	CASSQDEVNTGELFF	TGCGCCAGCAGCCAAGATGAAGTGAACACCGGGGAGCTGTTTTTT
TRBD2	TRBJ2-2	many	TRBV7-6	CASSLLAGYTGELFF	TGTGCCAGCAGCTTATTAGCGGGCTACACCGGGGAGCTGTTTTTT
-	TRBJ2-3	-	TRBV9	CASSAKGVALGNTDTQYF	TGTGCCAGCAGCGCAAAGGGCGTAGCTTTGGGAAACACAGATACGCAGTATTTT
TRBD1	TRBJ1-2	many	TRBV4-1	CASSQKQGSYGYTF	TGCGCCAGCAGCCAAAAACAGGGGTCCTATGGCTACACCTTC
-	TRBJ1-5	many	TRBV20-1	CSARDSGVNQPQHF	TGCAGTGCTAGAGATTCCGGGGTCAATCAGCCCCAGCATTTT
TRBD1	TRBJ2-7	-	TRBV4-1	CASSPVTGGLSYEQCF	TGCGCCAGCAGCCCGGTCACAGGGGGCTTATCCTACGAGCAGTGCTTC
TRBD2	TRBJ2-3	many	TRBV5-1	CASSSTSGSPTDTQYF	TGCGCCAGCAGTTCTACTAGCGGGAGCCCCACAGATACGCAGTATTTT
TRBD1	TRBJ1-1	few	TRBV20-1	CSARPRGLGNTEAFF	TGCAGTGCTAGACCCAGGGGGCTTGGGAACACTGAAGCTTTCTTT
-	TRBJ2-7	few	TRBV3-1	CASSPPVRGYEQYF	TGTGCCAGCAGCCCCCCCGTGCGGGGCTACGAGCAGTACTTC
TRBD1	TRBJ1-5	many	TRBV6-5	CASSSGGLGTGGDQPQHF	TGTGCCAGCAGCAGTGGCGGGTTGGGTACAGGGGGCGATCAGCCCCAGCATTTT
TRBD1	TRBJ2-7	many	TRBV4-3	CASSQDRTGSVYEQYF	TGCGCCAGCAGCCAAGATAGGACAGGGTCTGTGTACGAGCAGTACTTC
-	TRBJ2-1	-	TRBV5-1	CASSLEDSIYNEQFF	TGCGCCAGCAGCTTGGAGGACAGTATTTACAATGAGCAGTTCTTC
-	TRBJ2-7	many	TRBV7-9	CASSPRTAHYEQYF	TGTGCCAGCAGCCCGAGGACAGCTCACTACGAGCAGTACTTC
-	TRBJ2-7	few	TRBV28	CASSSRVGGYEQCF	TGTGCCAGCAGTTCCAGGGTAGGAGGCTACGAGCAGTGCTTC
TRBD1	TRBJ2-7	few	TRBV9	CASSVVGTGSSYEQYF	TGTGCCAGCAGCGTAGTGGGGACAGGCAGCTCCTACGAGCAGTACTTC
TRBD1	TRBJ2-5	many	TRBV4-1	CASSQEDRGGETQYF	TGCGCCAGCAGCCAAGAAGACAGGGGCGGAGAGACCCAGTACTTC
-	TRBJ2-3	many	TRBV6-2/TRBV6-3	CASSELRDDSDTQYF	TGTGCCAGCAGTGAGCTGCGGGACGACTCGGATACGCAGTATTTT
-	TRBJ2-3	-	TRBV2	CASKAIIPRDTQYF	TGTGCCAGCAAAGCCATAATACCCCGCGATACGCAGTATTTT
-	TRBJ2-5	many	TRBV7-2	CASSLVGTRQETQYF	TGTGCCAGCAGCTTAGTGGGGACCAGACAAGAGACCCAGTACTTC
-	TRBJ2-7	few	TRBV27	CASSLSMWDEQYF	TGTGCCAGCAGTTTATCGATGTGGGACGAGCAGTACTTC
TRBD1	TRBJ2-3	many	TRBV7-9	CASSSSGTENPDTQYF	TGTGCCAGCAGCTCATCCGGGACAGAGAACCCAGATACGCAGTATTTT
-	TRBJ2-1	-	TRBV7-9	CASSSLSYTNEQFF	TGTGCCAGCAGCTCCCTCTCTTACACCAATGAGCAGTTCTTC
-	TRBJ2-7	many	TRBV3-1	CASSHRRDITYEQYF	TGTGCCAGCAGCCATCGGCGGGACATCACCTACGAGCAGTACTTC
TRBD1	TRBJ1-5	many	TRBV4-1	CASSQADRAGQPQHF	TGCGCCAGCAGCCAGGCCGACAGGGCAGGTCAGCCCCAGCATTTT
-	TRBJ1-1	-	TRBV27	CASSASHTEAFF	TGTGCCAGCAGTGCCTCACACACTGAAGCTTTCTTT
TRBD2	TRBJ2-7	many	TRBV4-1	CASSQAHRGLASSYEQYF	TGCGCCAGCAGCCAGGCCCACCGAGGACTAGCGTCCTCCTACGAGCAGTACTTC